This T cell receptor (beta chain) comes out of a study of blood T cell repertoires in COVID-19. Study summary: Spain, Italy and the United States supplied samples that represented acute and convalescent COVID-19. PBMCs, B-cell-depleted T cells, or T cells were the source of the cDNA or gDNA that made up the material.

In the original processing: Reference gene primer amplification yielded estimated nucleated cell counts. Assay: immunoSEQ multiplex PCR; the TCRdb copy retains only in-frame clones and omits some. V and J calls and clone size are those listed in that table; D and trimming were worked out from the DNA. There are 120,000 or so clones in the sample; 75% to 80% occur only once, and over 7% lies in the top ten. The CDR3 runs to 13 residues. Looked up from germline, CDR1 is LGHNT and CDR2 is FRNRAP. Trimming left V 7 bases short and J 6 bases short, with 10 bases between. The sample taken for sequencing was peripheral blood. The rearrangement uses TRBV12-5 and TRBJ1-6; D remains unclear. This sequence was found in a human donor in a cohort sampled during active COVID-19. In DNA form, the CDR3 reads TGTGCTAGTGCCCCGGAGTTTAATTCACCCCTCCACTTT. Its translation is CASAPEFNSPLHF.